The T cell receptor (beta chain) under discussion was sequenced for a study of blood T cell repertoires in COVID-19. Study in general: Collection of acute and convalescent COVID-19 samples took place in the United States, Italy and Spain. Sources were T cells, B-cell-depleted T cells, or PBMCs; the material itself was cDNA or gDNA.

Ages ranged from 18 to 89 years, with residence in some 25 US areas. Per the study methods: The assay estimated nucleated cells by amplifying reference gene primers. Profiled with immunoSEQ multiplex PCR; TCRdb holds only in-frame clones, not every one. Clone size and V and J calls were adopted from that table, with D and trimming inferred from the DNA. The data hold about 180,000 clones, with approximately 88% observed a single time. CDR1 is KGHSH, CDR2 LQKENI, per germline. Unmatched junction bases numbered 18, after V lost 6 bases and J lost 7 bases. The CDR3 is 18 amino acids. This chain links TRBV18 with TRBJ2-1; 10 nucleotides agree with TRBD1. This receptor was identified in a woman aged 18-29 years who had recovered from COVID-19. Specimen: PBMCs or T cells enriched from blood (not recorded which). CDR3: CASSRNADGTGAGNEQFF. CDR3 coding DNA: TGTGCCAGCTCCCGGAATGCCGACGGGACAGGGGCGGGTAATGAGCAGTTCTTC. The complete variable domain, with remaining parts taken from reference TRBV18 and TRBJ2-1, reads NAGVMQNPRHLVRRRGQEARLRCSPMKGHSHVYWYRQLPEEGLKFMVYLQKENIIDESGMPKERFSAEFPKEGPSILRIQQVVRGDSAAYFCASSRNADGTGAGNEQFFGPGTRLTVL.